These 21 T cell receptor beta chains came from one sample sequenced in a study of radiotherapy plus CTLA-4 blockade in lung cancer. Produced via immunoSEQ multiplex PCR; TCRdb's table is partial and in-frame only. The profile shows 40,000 or so clones, 70% to 80% of them singletons. This specimen consisted of peripheral blood, obtained from a patient treated with radiotherapy plus ipilimumab. The receptors originated from a human donor with non-small cell lung cancer who had stable disease on radiotherapy plus ipilimumab.

The chain recombines TRBV10-3 with TRBJ2-5, with D possibly being TRBD1 (5 bases). Germline V gene data show CDR1 as ENHRY and CDR2 as SYGVKD. V gave up 11 bases and J gave up 5 bases, with 18 bases separating them. This CDR3 contains 13 residues. This CDR3 reads CAGHDEPEETQYF. DNA of the CDR3: TGTGCCGGACACGACGAACCCGAGGAGACCCAGTACTTC.

The J gene is TRBJ1-5, the V gene TRBV5-1; D unresolved. The CDR3 sequence is 13 residues long. Germline V gives CDR1 SGHRS, CDR2 YFSETQ. Trimming stripped 5 bases from V and 3 bases from J, with 9 bases between. CDR3 protein: CASSTTTNQPQHF. The CDR3 DNA is TGCGCCAGCAGTACCACTACCAATCAGCCCCAGCATTTT.

The rearrangement joins TRBV5-1 to TRBJ2-3, with D unresolved. Germline CDR1 SGHRS, CDR2 YFSETQ. V lost 3 bases, J lost 3 bases, and 14 bases lay in between. The CDR3 consists of 15 residues. The CDR3 nucleotides read TGCGCCAGCAGCTCTTACGAGGCGGTAACAGATACGCAGTATTTT. Amino acid sequence: CASSSYEAVTDTQYF.

This clone was counted once. V gene TRBV30 combines with J gene TRBJ1-3, with a tentative D call TRBD1 (5 bases). CDR1 is GTSNPN, CDR2 SVGIG, per germline (reference sequence). This CDR3 spans 12 amino acids. The V end lost 2 bases, the J end lost 14 bases, and 16 bases lay between the germline ends. The chain's CDR3 is CAWSLSRQSLYF. The CDR3 nucleotides read TGTGCCTGGAGTTTATCCAGACAGTCTCTATATTTT.

About this clone itself: Germline and junction disagree at one end, which may indicate a read error. The V gene is TRBV7-9, the J gene TRBJ2-1; weak D call: TRBD1 (6 bases). The germline gives CDR1 SEHNR, CDR2 FQNEAQ (reference sequence). This CDR3 has 16 amino acids. CDR3 residues: CASSLATGTKNNEQFF. DNA of the CDR3: TGTGCCAGCAGCCTAGCCACCGGGACAAAGAACAATGAGCAGTTCTTC.

The V gene is TRBV14, the J gene TRBJ2-1, with 15 bases that match TRBD2. Germline CDR1 is SGHDN and CDR2 is FVKESK. J was trimmed by 0 bases and V by 5 bases; bases with no gene match: 14. CDR3 length equals 21 residues. CDR3 residues: CASSGRIPGLAGGSSYNEQFF. CDR3 DNA sequence: TGTGCCAGCAGCGGTCGGATACCGGGACTAGCGGGGGGTAGCTCCTACAATGAGCAGTTCTTC. The full variable domain, its missing parts supplied by reference TRBV14 and TRBJ2-1, is EAGVTQFPSHSVIEKGQTVTLRCDPISGHDNLYWYRRVMGKEIKFLLHFVKESKQDESGMPNNRFLAERTGGTYSTLKVQPAELEDSGVYFCASSGRIPGLAGGSSYNEQFFGPGTRLTVL.

The gene calls are TRBV5-1 and TRBJ2-3, with TRBD2 matching 10 bases. V shed 3 bases and J 0 bases; nucleotides not matched to a gene: 1. This CDR3 is built from 15 residues. Per the germline V gene, CDR1 is SGHRS and CDR2 is YFSETQ. The CDR3: CASSSSGGSTDTQYF. The CDR3 coding sequence is TGCGCCAGCAGCTCTAGCGGGGGTAGCACAGATACGCAGTATTTT.

The chain employs TRBV2 and TRBJ1-1, with a tentative D call TRBD1 (6 bases). CDR1 and CDR2 (germline): SNHLY, FYNNEI. The V end lost 4 bases, the J end lost 2 bases, and 8 bases lay between the germline ends. The CDR3 is 13 residues long. The CDR3 loop is CASSGQANTEAFF. CDR3 coding DNA: TGTGCCAGCAGTGGACAGGCTAACACTGAAGCTTTCTTT.

The table lists this clone with a count of one. J is TRBJ1-2 and V is TRBV5-6; D uncertain. Trimming cost V 0 bases and J 2 bases, with 11 bases left between them. Germline V CDR1 and CDR2: SGHDT, YYEEEE. This CDR3 comprises 15 residues. CDR3: CASSLAAGLNYGYTF. The CDR3 DNA reads TGTGCCAGCAGCTTGGCCGCAGGACTCAACTATGGCTACACCTTC.

The rearrangement uses TRBV6-6 and TRBJ1-1; weak D call: TRBD1 (5 bases). Deletions cut 4 bases from V and 2 bases from J, with 14 bases between. This CDR3 region has 15 residues. Per germline, CDR1 MNHNY and CDR2 SVGAGI (reference sequence). As DNA, the CDR3 is TGTGCCAGCAGTTCAACCTTAGGGGTAAACACTGAAGCTTTCTTT. As protein: CASSSTLGVNTEAFF.

CDR3 amino acids: CASSPEAGGQTGELFF. CDR3 nucleotide sequence: TGTGCCAGCAGTCCTGAAGCGGGGGGGCAGACCGGGGAGCTGTTTTTT. The rearrangement uses TRBV6-6 and TRBJ1-3; 10 nucleotides align to TRBD2. The DNA end favors TRBJ2-2, so the J call may be wrong. Germline V CDR1 and CDR2: MNHNY, SVGAGI (reference sequence). The CDR3 has 16 residues.

This clone showed up just a few times. The chain carries TRBV6-5 and TRBJ2-7; 7 bases are shared with TRBD1. V lost 4 bases and J lost 4; bases outside the gene matches: 4. The CDR3 runs to 13 residues. Per the germline V gene, CDR1 is MNHEY and CDR2 is SVGAGI. DNA of the CDR3: TGTGCCAGCAGTTGGGCCAGGGGGTACGAGCAGTACTTC. Amino acids: CASSWARGYEQYF.

Note on this clone: Its ends do not fully match the called genes, so a read error is possible. The gene calls are TRBV20-1 and TRBJ2-1; a weak D match, TRBD2 (5 bases). This CDR3 has 11 amino acids. Germline V gene sequence: CDR1 DFQATT, CDR2 SNEGSKA (reference sequence). The CDR3: CSARESAGRVF. CDR3 in DNA: TGCAGTGCTAGAGAGAGTGCCGGGCGGGTCTTC.

This clone was counted only a few times. This sequence joins TRBV19 and TRBJ1-2; 8 bases agree with TRBD1. This CDR3 contains 16 residues. Germline CDR1 LNHDA, CDR2 SQIVND (reference sequence). J gave up 7 bases and V 7 bases, and 17 bases lay outside the gene matches. The CDR3 loop is CASNPTPGQGSSGYTF. The CDR3 DNA is TGTGCCAGTAACCCCACCCCCGGACAGGGTTCATCTGGCTACACCTTC.

In regard to this clone: The germline gene is not matched at one end of the junction; a read error may be the cause. The genes are TRBV4-1 and TRBJ2-7, with D perhaps TRBD2 (6 bases). The germline gives CDR1 MGHRA, CDR2 YSYEKL. This CDR3 comprises 17 residues. The CDR3 sequence: CANSQDGGGLSQYEQYF. CDR3 DNA: TGCGCCAACAGCCAAGATGGGGGAGGTCTAAGTCAGTACGAGCAGTACTTC.

The chain couples TRBV5-6 to TRBJ1-2; 7 bases line up with TRBD1. The CDR3 length is 13 residues. The germline V gene encodes CDR1 SGHDT and CDR2 YYEEEE. Unmatched junction bases numbered 4, after V lost 4 bases and J lost 4 bases. This CDR3 reads CASSPGTAYGYTF. The CDR3 bases are TGTGCCAGCAGCCCCGGGACAGCCTATGGCTACACCTTC.

The chain recombines TRBV5-1 with TRBJ1-1; 7 nucleotides align to TRBD1. CDR1 SGHRS and CDR2 YFSETQ come from the germline V gene. V dropped 0 bases and J dropped 5; count of bases not matched to a gene: 4. This CDR3 has 14 residues. CDR3 residues: CASSLATGRTEAFF. The CDR3, as DNA: TGCGCCAGCAGCTTGGCGACAGGGAGAACTGAAGCTTTCTTT.

This clone was observed once. The chain has TRBV30 and TRBJ1-3; D is unresolved. This CDR3 region has 13 residues. Trimming took off 1 base at V and 4 bases at J, with 8 bases between the two ends. Germline CDR1 GTSNPN, CDR2 SVGIG (reference sequence). The CDR3 loop is CAWSAGNGNTIYF. CDR3 bases: TGTGCCTGGAGTGCCGGGAACGGAAACACCATATATTTT.

The chain is built from TRBV19 and TRBJ2-5, with 12 bases aligning to TRBD2. Looked up from germline, CDR1 is LNHDA and CDR2 is SQIVND (reference sequence). The CDR3 extends over 15 amino acids. The V gene end was trimmed by 6 bases and the J gene end by 5 bases; junction bases not matched to a gene: 7. The CDR3 is CASRASGGARETQYF. DNA for the CDR3: TGTGCCAGTAGGGCTAGCGGGGGGGCGCGGGAGACCCAGTACTTC.

Turning to this clone: The junction does not match germline at one end; this may be a read error. CDR3 sequence: CASTRGFGTEASF. CDR3 sequence (DNA): TGTGCCAGCACGCGGGGTTTCGGCACTGAAGCTTCCTTT. V gene TRBV7-8 combines with J gene TRBJ1-1; D unresolved. Germline lookup yields CDR1 SGHVS and CDR2 FQNEAQ. This CDR3 spans 13 amino acids.

With regard to this clone: Other DNA sequences in this specimen translate into the identical CDR3. V usage is TRBV19 and J usage is TRBJ2-2; 8 positions agree with TRBD2. Germline lookup yields CDR1 LNHDA and CDR2 SQIVND (reference sequence). The CDR3 has 17 amino acids. Trimming removed 5 bases from V and 1 base from J; junction bases left unmatched: 9. The CDR3, as DNA: TGTGCCAGTAGTGCCCTGGCGGGGGGCTGGAACACCGGGGAGCTGTTTTTT. Encoded protein: CASSALAGGWNTGELFF.